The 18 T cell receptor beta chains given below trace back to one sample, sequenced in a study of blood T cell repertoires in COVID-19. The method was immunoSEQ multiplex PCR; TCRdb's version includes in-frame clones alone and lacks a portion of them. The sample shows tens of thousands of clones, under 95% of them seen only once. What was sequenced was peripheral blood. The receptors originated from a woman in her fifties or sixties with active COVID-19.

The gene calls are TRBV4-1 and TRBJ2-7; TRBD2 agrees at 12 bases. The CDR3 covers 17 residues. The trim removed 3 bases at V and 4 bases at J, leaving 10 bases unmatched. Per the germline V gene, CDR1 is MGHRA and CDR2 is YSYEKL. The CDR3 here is CASSQRLAGESIYEQYF. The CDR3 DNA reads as TGCGCCAGCAGCCAGCGACTAGCGGGAGAATCTATATACGAGCAGTACTTC.

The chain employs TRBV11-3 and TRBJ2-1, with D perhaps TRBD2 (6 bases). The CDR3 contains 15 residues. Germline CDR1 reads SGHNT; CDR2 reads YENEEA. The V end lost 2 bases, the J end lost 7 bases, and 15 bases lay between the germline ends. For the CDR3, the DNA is TGTGCCAGCAGCTTAACCGGAGGGGCTTGGAATGAGCAGTTCTTC. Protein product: CASSLTGGAWNEQFF.

The CDR3 coding sequence is TGCGCCAGCAGCCCGGGACAGGGCACAGATACGCAGTATTTT. Translating it yields CASSPGQGTDTQYF. This rearrangement joins TRBV5-1 to TRBJ2-3; 8 nucleotides line up with TRBD1. The CDR3 sequence is 14 residues long. The trim removed 4 bases at V and 1 base at J, leaving 2 bases unmatched. The germline V gene encodes CDR1 SGHRS and CDR2 YFSETQ.

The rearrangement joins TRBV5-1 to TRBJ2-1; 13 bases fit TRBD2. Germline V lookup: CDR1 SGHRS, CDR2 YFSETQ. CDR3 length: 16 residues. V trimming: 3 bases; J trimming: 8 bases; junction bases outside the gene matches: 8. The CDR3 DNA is TGCGCCAGCAGCTCCGGGACTAGCGGGATTGAGGATGAGCAGTTCTTC. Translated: CASSSGTSGIEDEQFF.

CDR3 nucleotide sequence: TGCGCCAGCAGCGAGTCCGGGACTAGCGTCACAGATACGCAGTATTTT. Its protein product is CASSESGTSVTDTQYF. V gene TRBV5-1 combines with J gene TRBJ2-3, with 10 bases lining up with TRBD2. The CDR3 is 16 residues long. Germline assignment: CDR1 SGHRS and CDR2 YFSETQ. V lost 4 bases, J lost 2 bases, and 7 bases stayed unmatched.

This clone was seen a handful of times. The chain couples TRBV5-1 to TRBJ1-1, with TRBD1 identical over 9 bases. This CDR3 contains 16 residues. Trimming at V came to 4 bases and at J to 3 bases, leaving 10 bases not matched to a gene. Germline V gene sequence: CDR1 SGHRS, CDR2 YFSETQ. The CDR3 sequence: CASSTSGQGEDTEAFF. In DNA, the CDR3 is TGCGCCAGCAGCACCTCGGGACAGGGTGAGGACACTGAAGCTTTCTTT.

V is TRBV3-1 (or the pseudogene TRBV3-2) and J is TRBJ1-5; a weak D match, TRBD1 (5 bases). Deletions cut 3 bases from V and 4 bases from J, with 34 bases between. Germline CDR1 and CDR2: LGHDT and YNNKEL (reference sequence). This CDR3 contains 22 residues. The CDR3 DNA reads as TGTGCCAGCAGCCAGACGGTGCCCCTGATGACAGCAATCCCGCCGAAAAATCAGCCCCAGCATTTT. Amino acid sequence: CASSQTVPLMTAIPPKNQPQHF.

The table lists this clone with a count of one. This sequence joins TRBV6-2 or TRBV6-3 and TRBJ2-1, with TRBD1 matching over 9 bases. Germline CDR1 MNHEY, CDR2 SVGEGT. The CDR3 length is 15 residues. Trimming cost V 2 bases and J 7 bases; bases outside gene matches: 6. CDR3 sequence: CASSYGGTGRNEQFF. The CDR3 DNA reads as TGTGCCAGCAGTTACGGTGGGACAGGGCGTAATGAGCAGTTCTTC.

The CDR3 is CASNHRLQGLNTGELFF. The CDR3 DNA reads TGCGCCAGCAACCACCGGTTACAGGGCTTGAACACCGGGGAGCTGTTTTTT. J is TRBJ2-2 and V is TRBV23-1; the D gene is possibly TRBD1 (6 bases). TRBV23-1 is recorded as an ORF, its role being uncertain. Trimming removed 7 bases at V and 1 base at J, with 19 bases between. This CDR3 is 17 amino acids long.

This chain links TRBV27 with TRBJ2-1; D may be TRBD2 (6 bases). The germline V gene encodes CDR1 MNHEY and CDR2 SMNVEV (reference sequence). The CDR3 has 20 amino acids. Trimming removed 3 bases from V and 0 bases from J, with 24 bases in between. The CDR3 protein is CASSFLAAGPARSSYNEQFF. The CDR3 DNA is TGTGCCAGCAGTTTTTTAGCGGCGGGCCCGGCCCGTAGCTCCTACAATGAGCAGTTCTTC.

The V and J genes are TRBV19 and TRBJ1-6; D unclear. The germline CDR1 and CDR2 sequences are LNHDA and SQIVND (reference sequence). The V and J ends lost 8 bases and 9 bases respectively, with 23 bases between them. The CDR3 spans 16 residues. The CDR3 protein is CASGVRGGVVGSPLHF. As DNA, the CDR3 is TGTGCCAGTGGGGTGCGCGGAGGAGTCGTTGGTTCACCCCTCCACTTT.

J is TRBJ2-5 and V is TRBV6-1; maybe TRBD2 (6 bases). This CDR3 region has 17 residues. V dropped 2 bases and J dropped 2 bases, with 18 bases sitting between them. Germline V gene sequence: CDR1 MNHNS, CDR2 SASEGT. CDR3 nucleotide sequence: TGTGCCAGCAGTGAATATGTAGGAGGAGGGAAACAAGAGACCCAGTACTTC. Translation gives CASSEYVGGGKQETQYF.

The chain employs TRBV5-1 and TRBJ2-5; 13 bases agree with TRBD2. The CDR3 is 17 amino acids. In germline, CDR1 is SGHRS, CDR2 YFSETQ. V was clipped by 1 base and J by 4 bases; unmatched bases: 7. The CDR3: CASSLRPGTSGTETQYF. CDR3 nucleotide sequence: TGCGCCAGCAGCTTGCGCCCAGGGACTAGCGGGACAGAGACCCAGTACTTC.

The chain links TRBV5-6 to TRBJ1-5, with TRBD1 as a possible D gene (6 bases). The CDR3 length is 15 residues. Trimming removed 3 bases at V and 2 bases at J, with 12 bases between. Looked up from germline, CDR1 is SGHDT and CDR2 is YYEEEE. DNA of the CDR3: TGTGCCAGCAGCTCGGGGGGGCGGGGCAATCAGCCCCAGCATTTT. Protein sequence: CASSSGGRGNQPQHF. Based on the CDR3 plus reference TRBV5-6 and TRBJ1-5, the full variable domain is DAGVTQSPTHLIKTRGQQVTLRCSPKSGHDTVSWYQQALGQGPQFIFQYYEEEERQRGNFPDRFSGHQFPNYSSELNVNALLLGDSALYLCASSSGGRGNQPQHFGDGTRLSIL.

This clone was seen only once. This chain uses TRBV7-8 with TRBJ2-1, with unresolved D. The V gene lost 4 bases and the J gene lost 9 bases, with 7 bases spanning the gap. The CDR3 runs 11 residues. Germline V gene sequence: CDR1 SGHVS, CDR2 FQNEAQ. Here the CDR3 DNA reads TGTGCCAGCAGCTCCCTAGGTGAGCAGTTCTTC. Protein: CASSSLGEQFF.

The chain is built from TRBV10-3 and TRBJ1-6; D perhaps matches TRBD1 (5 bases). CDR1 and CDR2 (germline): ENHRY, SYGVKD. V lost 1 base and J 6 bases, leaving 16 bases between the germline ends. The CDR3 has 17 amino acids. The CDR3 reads CAISEFQGQQFNSPLHF. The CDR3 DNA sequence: TGTGCCATCAGTGAGTTTCAGGGTCAGCAATTTAATTCACCCCTCCACTTT.

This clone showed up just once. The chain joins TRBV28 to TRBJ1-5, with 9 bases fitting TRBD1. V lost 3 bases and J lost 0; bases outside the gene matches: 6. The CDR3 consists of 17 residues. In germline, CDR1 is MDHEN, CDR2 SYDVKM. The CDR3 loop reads CASSFGTGTISNQPQHF. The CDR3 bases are TGTGCCAGCAGTTTCGGGACAGGGACCATTAGCAATCAGCCCCAGCATTTT.

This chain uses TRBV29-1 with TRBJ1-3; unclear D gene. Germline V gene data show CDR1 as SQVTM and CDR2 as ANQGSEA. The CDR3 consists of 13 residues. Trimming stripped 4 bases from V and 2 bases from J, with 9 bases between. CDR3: CSVGRGTGNTIYF. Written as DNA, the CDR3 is TGCAGCGTTGGACGGGGTACTGGAAACACCATATATTTT.